Presented here are 21 T cell receptor beta chains from one specimen sequenced in a study of T cell changes during pregnancy in multiple sclerosis. Sequenced by immunoSEQ multiplex PCR; TCRdb stores in-frame clones only, minus some. This sample has almost 35,000 clones, with 90% found just once. Material: CD8+ T cells from peripheral blood mononuclear cells, obtained after pregnancy. These TCRs come from a female donor with multiple sclerosis, enrolled in a pregnancy study.

This chain links TRBV7-2 with TRBJ2-7; D gene ambiguous. There are 12 residues in the CDR3. Between the trimmed V and J ends, which lost 0 bases and 5 bases, there was a span of 5 bases. Per germline, CDR1 SGHTA and CDR2 FQGNSA. The CDR3 nucleotides are TGTGCCAGCAGCTTAGCCTTCCACGAGCAGTACTTC. Amino acid sequence: CASSLAFHEQYF.

The V gene is TRBV9, the J gene TRBJ1-2; no clear D. Trimming stripped 0 bases from V and 9 bases from J, with 6 bases between. Germline-derived CDR1 and CDR2 are SGDLS and YYNGEE. The CDR3 loop spans 11 amino acids. CDR3: CASSVGSRYTF. The CDR3 bases are TGTGCCAGCAGCGTAGGTAGTCGCTACACCTTC.

V and J are TRBV7-9 and TRBJ2-7; TRBD1 agrees at 11 bases. V lost 6 bases to trimming and J lost 4 bases; unmatched junction nucleotides: 11. This CDR3 is 16 amino acids long. Per the germline V gene, CDR1 is SEHNR and CDR2 is FQNEAQ (reference sequence). CDR3: CASSLSRDRGGYEQYF. For the CDR3, the DNA is TGTGCCAGCAGTCTGAGCCGGGACAGGGGGGGGTACGAGCAGTACTTC. Full variable domain (remainder filled in from reference TRBV7-9 and TRBJ2-7): DTGVSQNPRHKITKRGQNVTFRCDPISEHNRLYWYRQTLGQGPEFLTYFQNEAQLEKSRLLSDRFSAERPKGSFSTLEIQRTEQGDSAMYLCASSLSRDRGGYEQYFGPGTRLTVT.

J is TRBJ1-2 and V is TRBV29-1; D might be TRBD1 (6 bases). This CDR3 is built from 14 residues. V was pared by 8 bases and J by 0 bases, with 16 bases between. Germline CDR1 SQVTM, CDR2 ANQGSEA. The CDR3 nucleotides are TGCAGCTCAGGGGTAGACGGAGCTAACTATGGCTACACCTTC. Protein sequence: CSSGVDGANYGYTF.

The chain combines TRBV4-1 with TRBJ1-3; D perhaps matches TRBD1 (6 bases). Trimming stripped 3 bases from V and 4 bases from J, with 19 bases between. The CDR3 has 17 residues. The V gene's germline CDR1 is MGHRA and CDR2 YSYEKL. This CDR3 reads CASSHRPPPGAGNTIYF. CDR3 DNA sequence: TGCGCCAGCAGCCACCGGCCCCCGCCAGGGGCCGGAAACACCATATATTTT.

The J gene is TRBJ1-5, the V gene TRBV4-1; a possible D gene is TRBD1 (5 bases). The CDR3 length is 12 residues. Trimming took off 9 bases at V and 16 bases at J, with 22 bases between the two ends. Germline assignment: CDR1 MGHRA and CDR2 YSYEKL. The CDR3 DNA follows: TGCGCCAGTCTCGACCCCCGCGGGGGTAGACATTTT. This sequence encodes CASLDPRGGRHF.

The chain uses TRBV6-1 and TRBJ2-3, with 10 bases identical to TRBD2. J gave up 6 bases and V 2 bases, and 2 bases lay outside the gene matches. The CDR3 length is 14 residues. The V gene's germline CDR1 is MNHNS and CDR2 SASEGT. The CDR3 DNA reads as TGTGCCAGCAGTGAAAGCGGGGGGGCGGATACGCAGTATTTT. This translates into CASSESGGADTQYF.

The J gene is TRBJ1-5, the V gene TRBV9; D is unclear. CDR1 is SGDLS and CDR2 is YYNGEE in the germline V gene. Deletions cut 3 bases from V and 2 bases from J, with 6 bases between. The CDR3 is 13 amino acids. CDR3 DNA sequence: TGTGCCAGCAGCGCCAGTGGCAATCAGCCCCAGCATTTT. Translating gives CASSASGNQPQHF.

The genes are TRBV30 and TRBJ2-1; D is unresolved. V was cut by 0 bases and J by 7 bases, with 10 bases left in between. The V gene's germline CDR1 is GTSNPN and CDR2 SVGIG (reference sequence). This CDR3 comprises 13 residues. The CDR3 region is CAWSVPGSNEQFF. The CDR3 region has the DNA TGTGCCTGGAGTGTACCCGGGTCAAATGAGCAGTTCTTC. The full variable domain, with the rest looked up from reference TRBV30 and TRBJ2-1, is SQTIHQWPATLVQPVGSPLSLECTVEGTSNPNLYWYRQAAGRGLQLLFYSVGIGQISSEVPQNLSASRPQDRQFILSSKKLLLSDSGFYLCAWSVPGSNEQFFGPGTRLTVL.

The V call is TRBV2, the J call TRBJ2-3; possibly TRBD2 for D (6 bases). CDR3 size: 16 residues. Germline V CDR1 and CDR2: SNHLY, FYNNEI. Trimming removed 4 bases at V and 6 bases at J, with 20 bases between. The CDR3: CASSGPLAAVSDTQYF. The DNA of the CDR3 is TGTGCCAGCAGTGGGCCCTTAGCGGCAGTGTCGGATACGCAGTATTTT.

This chain joins TRBV21-1 and TRBJ2-7; the DNA was not used to check the table's D call, TRBD2. TRBV21-1 is a pseudogene locus. This CDR3 spans 14 amino acids. The CDR3 loop reads CASSKYEGFYEQYF. In DNA, the CDR3 is TGTGCCAGCAGCAAATACGAGGGATTCTACGAGCAGTACTTC.

The chain carries TRBV19 and TRBJ2-6; TRBD1 agrees at 7 bases. The germline gives CDR1 LNHDA, CDR2 SQIVND (reference sequence). The CDR3 runs 17 residues. V shed 7 bases, J shed 0 bases, and the junction held 9 bases outside the gene matches. For the CDR3, the DNA is TGTGCCAGTACAGTAGGGGGCTCAAGCTCTGGGGCCAACGTCCTGACTTTC. Amino acid sequence: CASTVGGSSSGANVLTF. Filled out from reference TRBV19 and TRBJ2-6, the complete variable domain reads DGGITQSPKYLFRKEGQNVTLSCEQNLNHDAMYWYRQDPGQGLRLIYYSQIVNDFQKGDIAEGYSVSREKKESFPLTVTSAQKNPTAFYLCASTVGGSSSGANVLTFGAGSRLTVL.

The rearrangement links TRBV27 to TRBJ1-2; D is uncertain. The CDR3 is 16 amino acids. V gave up 3 bases and J gave up 4 bases, with 18 bases separating them. Germline lookup yields CDR1 MNHEY and CDR2 SMNVEV (reference sequence). CDR3 protein: CASSFNPVPTTYGYTF. In DNA, the CDR3 is TGTGCCAGCAGTTTCAACCCGGTCCCTACTACCTATGGCTACACCTTC.

The chain is built from TRBV19 and TRBJ2-5; possibly TRBD2 for D (5 bases). V gave up 2 bases and J gave up 0 bases, with 10 bases separating them. This CDR3 has 15 amino acids. Germline values: CDR1 LNHDA, CDR2 SQIVND (reference sequence). The CDR3 loop is CASSISGEYQETQYF. The CDR3 DNA is TGTGCCAGTAGTATAAGCGGAGAGTACCAAGAGACCCAGTACTTC.

This clone was observed once. The chain carries TRBV9 and TRBJ1-5; D perhaps matches TRBD1 (6 bases). The CDR3 is 15 amino acids. V lost 4 bases and J lost 5, with 16 bases in between. From germline, CDR1 is SGDLS and CDR2 YYNGEE. The CDR3 reads CASSPWAGADQPQHF. The DNA for the CDR3 is TGTGCCAGCAGCCCCTGGGCGGGGGCCGATCAGCCCCAGCATTTT.

This chain links TRBV4-3 with TRBJ1-5, with D perhaps TRBD1 (6 bases). CDR3 size: 15 residues. Looked up from germline, CDR1 is LGHNA and CDR2 is YSLEER. The germline V and J ends were trimmed by 3 bases and 7 bases, with 16 bases remaining between them. The CDR3 DNA follows: TGCGCCAGCAGCCATTCCCCTCCGGGGGGCCAGCCCCAGCATTTT. Protein sequence: CASSHSPPGGQPQHF.

A remark on this clone: Other DNA sequences in the sample encode the same CDR3. This chain joins TRBV11-2 and TRBJ1-1; D is unresolved. This CDR3 is 15 amino acids long. V was pared by 5 bases and J by 0 bases, with 13 bases between. Germline V CDR1 and CDR2: SGHAT, FQNNGV. The CDR3 region has the DNA TGTGCCAGCAGCCCCCCCGGAGCGATGAACACTGAAGCTTTCTTT. Its protein is CASSPPGAMNTEAFF.

This chain joins TRBV9 and TRBJ2-7, with D perhaps matching TRBD1 (5 bases). CDR3 length: 13 residues. V dropped 4 bases and J dropped 1 base, with 9 bases sitting between them. The V gene's germline CDR1 is SGDLS and CDR2 YYNGEE. The DNA of the CDR3 is TGTGCCAGCAGCTCAGGGTTATCCTACGAGCAGTACTTC. It codes for CASSSGLSYEQYF. The full variable domain, in which reference TRBV9 and TRBJ2-7 provide the parts outside the CDR3, is DSGVTQTPKHLITATGQRVTLRCSPRSGDLSVYWYQQSLDQGLQFLIQYYNGEERAKGNILERFSAQQFPDLHSELNLSSLELGDSALYFCASSSGLSYEQYFGPGTRLTVT.

The chain has TRBV30 and TRBJ2-2; D may be TRBD2 (6 bases). Germline V gene lookup returns CDR1 GTSNPN and CDR2 SVGIG (reference sequence). The CDR3 loop spans 14 amino acids. Trimming took off 6 bases at V and 3 bases at J, with 14 bases between the two ends. CDR3: CACSRDSYTGELFF. DNA for the CDR3: TGTGCCTGTTCCCGGGACTCGTACACCGGGGAGCTGTTTTTT. Variable domain in full (rest from reference TRBV30 and TRBJ2-2): SQTIHQWPATLVQPVGSPLSLECTVEGTSNPNLYWYRQAAGRGLQLLFYSVGIGQISSEVPQNLSASRPQDRQFILSSKKLLLSDSGFYLCACSRDSYTGELFFGEGSRLTVL.

The gene calls are TRBV2 and TRBJ2-3; D not certain. Per germline, CDR1 SNHLY and CDR2 FYNNEI. V was cut by 11 bases and J by 0 bases, with 15 bases left in between. This CDR3 comprises 14 residues. The CDR3 DNA sequence: TGTGCCTCCTTAGCAGAGGCCAGCACAGATACGCAGTATTTT. Protein: CASLAEASTDTQYF.

The rearrangement links TRBV9 to TRBJ1-2; D gene uncertain. With 3 bases removed from V and 2 bases from J, the gap between germline ends came to 8 bases. The V gene's germline CDR1 is SGDLS and CDR2 YYNGEE. There are 13 residues in the CDR3. CDR3 protein: CASSGDWNYGYTF. CDR3 nucleotides: TGTGCCAGCAGCGGCGACTGGAACTATGGCTACACCTTC.